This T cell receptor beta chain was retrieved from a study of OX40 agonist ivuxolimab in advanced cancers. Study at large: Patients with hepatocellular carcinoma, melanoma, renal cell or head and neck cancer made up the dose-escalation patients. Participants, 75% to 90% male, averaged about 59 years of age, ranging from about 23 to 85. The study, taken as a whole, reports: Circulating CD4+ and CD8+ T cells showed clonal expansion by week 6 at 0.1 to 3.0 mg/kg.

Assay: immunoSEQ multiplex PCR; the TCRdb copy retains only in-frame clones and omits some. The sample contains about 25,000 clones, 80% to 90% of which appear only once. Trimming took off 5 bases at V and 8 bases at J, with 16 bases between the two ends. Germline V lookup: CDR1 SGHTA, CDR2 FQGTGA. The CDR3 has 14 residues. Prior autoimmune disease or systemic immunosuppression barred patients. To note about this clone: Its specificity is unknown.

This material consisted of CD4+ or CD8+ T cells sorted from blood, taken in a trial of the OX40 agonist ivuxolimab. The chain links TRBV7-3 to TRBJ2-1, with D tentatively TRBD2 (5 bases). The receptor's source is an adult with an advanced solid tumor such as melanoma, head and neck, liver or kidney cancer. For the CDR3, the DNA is TGTGCCAGCAGCCCCTCGCCGGGGTTTGATGAGCAGTTCTTC. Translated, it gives CASSPSPGFDEQFF. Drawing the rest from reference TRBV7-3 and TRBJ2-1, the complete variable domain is GAGVSQTPSNKVTEKGKYVELRCDPISGHTALYWYRQSLGQGPEFLIYFQGTGAADDSGLPNDRFFAVRPEGSVSTLKIQRTERGDSAVYLCASSPSPGFDEQFFGPGTRLTVL.